Below are 26 T cell receptor beta chains sequenced from a single sample in a study of blood T cell repertoires in COVID-19. TCRdb's copy holds only in-frame clones and misses some; the assay was immunoSEQ multiplex PCR. The sample carries approximately 100,000 clones, about 90% recorded once. The source material was peripheral blood. Receptor source: a woman aged 60-75 years with acute or convalescent COVID-19.

In its sample, this clone was seen once. V and J are TRBV3-1 (or the pseudogene TRBV3-2) and TRBJ1-2, with 9 bases that match TRBD1. This CDR3 is built from 13 residues. J gave up 6 bases and V 5 bases, and 4 bases lay outside the gene matches. Germline V gene data show CDR1 as LGHDT and CDR2 as YNNKEL (reference sequence). This CDR3 is CASSVRQGDGYTF. The CDR3, as DNA: TGTGCCAGCAGCGTACGACAGGGGGATGGCTACACCTTC.

As for this clone: A junction boundary mismatches the germline segment, possibly from a read error. J is TRBJ1-4 and V is TRBV10-1; D uncertain. Germline CDR1 and CDR2: WNHNN and SYGVQD (reference sequence). The CDR3 is 12 amino acids. For the CDR3, the DNA is TGCGCCACTATGGGCCCAGTCAACGCCGAGATTTTT. It codes for CATMGPVNAEIF.

The genes are TRBV29-1 and TRBJ1-4; D perhaps matches TRBD1 (6 bases). Between the trimmed V and J ends, which lost 6 bases and 7 bases, there was a span of 21 bases. Germline CDR1 reads SQVTM; CDR2 reads ANQGSEA. This CDR3 is 15 amino acids long. CDR3 sequence reads: CSVGASLGASEKLFF. The CDR3 DNA sequence: TGCAGCGTCGGGGCCTCGTTGGGGGCTTCTGAAAAACTGTTTTTT. Variable domain in full (rest from reference TRBV29-1 and TRBJ1-4): SAVISQKPSRDICQRGTSLTIQCQVDSQVTMMFWYRQQPGQSLTLIATANQGSEATYESGFVIDKFPISRPNLTFSTLTVSNMSPEDSSIYLCSVGASLGASEKLFFGSGTQLSVL.

Here the CDR3 DNA reads TGCGCCAGCAGCTTGGTGGAGAGAGCCTCGTATGGCTACACCTTC. This gives the protein CASSLVERASYGYTF. The chain links TRBV5-1 to TRBJ1-2; D not resolved. Germline assignment: CDR1 SGHRS and CDR2 YFSETQ. V gave up 0 bases and J gave up 5 bases, with 14 bases separating them. This CDR3 is built from 15 residues.

The gene calls are TRBV11-2 and TRBJ2-5, with a weak D call TRBD2 (5 bases). Germline CDR1 SGHAT, CDR2 FQNNGV. The CDR3 totals 15 residues. The V and J ends lost 1 base and 0 bases respectively, with 9 bases between them. The CDR3 loop is CASSLGNGNQETQYF. The CDR3 coding sequence is TGTGCCAGCAGCTTAGGTAACGGGAACCAAGAGACCCAGTACTTC.

The chain uses TRBV30 and TRBJ2-1; 8 nucleotides agree with TRBD1. The CDR3 has 12 residues. Germline V gene sequence: CDR1 GTSNPN, CDR2 SVGIG (reference sequence). The CDR3: CALTGVTNEQFF. The CDR3 DNA sequence: TGTGCTCTGACAGGGGTGACCAATGAGCAGTTCTTC.

CDR3: CASSPQTGLLSGNTIYF. CDR3 sequence (DNA): TGTGCCAGCAGCCCCCAGACAGGGTTATTATCTGGAAACACCATATATTTT. The chain links TRBV4-2 to TRBJ1-3, with 7 bases identical to TRBD1. The CDR3 is 17 residues long. V lost 4 bases and J lost 1; bases outside the gene matches: 10. Per germline, CDR1 LGHNA and CDR2 YNFKEQ.

The rearrangement uses TRBV29-1 and TRBJ2-1; 8 bases line up with TRBD2. V gave up 0 bases and J gave up 9 bases; unmatched junction bases: 13. Germline-derived CDR1 and CDR2 are SQVTM and ANQGSEA. The length of the CDR3 is 16 residues. CDR3 protein: CSVEDALRAGAAEQFF. In DNA form, the CDR3 reads TGCAGCGTTGAAGATGCCCTTAGAGCGGGAGCAGCTGAGCAGTTCTTC.

CDR3 coding DNA: TGTGCCACCGCTTCGGGGAACACTGAAGCTTTCTTT. Protein: CATASGNTEAFF. The V call is TRBV2, the J call TRBJ1-1; D ambiguous. The CDR3 is 12 residues long. Per the germline V gene, CDR1 is SNHLY and CDR2 is FYNNEI. Trimming cost V 10 bases and J 1 base, with 10 bases left between them.

This sequence joins TRBV11-3 and TRBJ2-1; 7 nucleotides line up with TRBD1. The CDR3 runs 13 residues. J lost 6 bases, V lost 5 bases, and 4 bases had no gene match. Germline loops: CDR1 SGHNT, CDR2 YENEEA. CDR3 sequence reads: CASSRDRLNEQFF. CDR3 bases: TGTGCCAGCAGCCGGGACAGACTCAATGAGCAGTTCTTC. The full variable domain, in which reference TRBV11-3 and TRBJ2-1 provide the parts outside the CDR3, is EAGVVQSPRYKIIEKKQPVAFWCNPISGHNTLYWYLQNLGQGPELLIRYENEEAVDDSQLPKDRFSAERLKGVDSTLKIQPAELGDSAVYLCASSRDRLNEQFFGPGTRLTVL.

The rearrangement links TRBV7-8 to TRBJ1-6, with 12 bases matching TRBD1. The germline CDR1 and CDR2 sequences are SGHVS and FQNEAQ. V shed 5 bases, J shed 9 bases, and the junction held 8 bases outside the gene matches. This CDR3 comprises 16 residues. DNA of the CDR3: TGTGCCAGCAGCCACGGGACAGGGGGCGCCGGTTCACCCCTCCACTTT. It encodes CASSHGTGGAGSPLHF.

The chain uses TRBV19 and TRBJ1-2, with a possible D match to TRBD1 (5 bases). Trimming stripped 3 bases from V and 2 bases from J, with 16 bases between. Germline V gene data show CDR1 as LNHDA and CDR2 as SQIVND (reference sequence). This CDR3 comprises 16 residues. In nucleotides, the CDR3 is TGTGCCAGTAGTATTTCTGTATGGGGCGGAAACTATGGCTACACCTTC. This gives the protein CASSISVWGGNYGYTF.

J is TRBJ2-1 and V is TRBV7-3, with 11 nucleotides matching TRBD2. Germline CDR1 SGHTA, CDR2 FQGTGA. The J segment lost 7 bases and the V segment lost 5 bases, leaving 7 bases of the junction unmatched. The CDR3 spans 15 residues. The CDR3 sequence: CASSATSGSRNEQFF. The CDR3 DNA follows: TGTGCCAGCAGCGCCACTAGCGGGAGTAGGAATGAGCAGTTCTTC. Supplemented by reference TRBV7-3 and TRBJ2-1, the full variable domain reads GAGVSQTPSNKVTEKGKYVELRCDPISGHTALYWYRQSLGQGPEFLIYFQGTGAADDSGLPNDRFFAVRPEGSVSTLKIQRTERGDSAVYLCASSATSGSRNEQFFGPGTRLTVL.

The chain combines TRBV4-1 with TRBJ2-1, with a tentative D call TRBD1 (6 bases). The CDR3 is 15 amino acids. V lost 2 bases and J lost 1, with 9 bases in between. Germline V CDR1 and CDR2: MGHRA, YSYEKL. CDR3 in amino acids: CASSQLGTSYNEQFF. The CDR3, as DNA: TGCGCCAGCAGCCAACTTGGGACATCCTACAATGAGCAGTTCTTC.

With respect to this clone: Distinct nucleotide sequences in the sample also encode this CDR3. The chain uses TRBV24-1 and TRBJ1-5; D call uncertain. Per the germline V gene, CDR1 is KGHDR and CDR2 is SFDVKD. CDR3 length: 13 amino acids. V dropped 8 bases and J dropped 0 bases, with 7 bases sitting between them. The CDR3 DNA is TGTGCCACCACCGCGGGTAGCAATCAGCCCCAGCATTTT. It translates to CATTAGSNQPQHF.

The chain links TRBV5-1 to TRBJ1-1; no clear D gene. This CDR3 spans 14 amino acids. From germline, CDR1 is SGHRS and CDR2 YFSETQ. The V and J ends lost 0 bases and 3 bases respectively, with 9 bases between them. The CDR3 DNA follows: TGCGCCAGCAGCTTGGGGAGGGCAGACACTGAAGCTTTCTTT. This sequence encodes CASSLGRADTEAFF.

The chain combines TRBV5-1 with TRBJ1-1; 10 nucleotides agree with TRBD1. Germline V gene lookup returns CDR1 SGHRS and CDR2 YFSETQ. J gave up 4 bases and V 3 bases, and 6 bases lay outside the gene matches. CDR3 length equals 15 residues. The CDR3 reads CASSSGTGVSTEAFF. The CDR3 region has the DNA TGCGCCAGCAGCTCCGGGACAGGGGTAAGCACTGAAGCTTTCTTT.

The chain couples TRBV29-1 to TRBJ1-1; D unresolved. This CDR3 is 13 amino acids long. V was pared by 7 bases and J by 1 base, with 13 bases between. Per the germline V gene, CDR1 is SQVTM and CDR2 is ANQGSEA. The CDR3 region is CSALSRANTEAFF. The CDR3 coding sequence is TGCAGCGCACTGTCGAGAGCGAACACTGAAGCTTTCTTT.

This clone was picked up a small number of times. V usage is TRBV5-4 and J usage is TRBJ1-4; no clear D. Germline lookup yields CDR1 SGHNT and CDR2 YYREEE (reference sequence). This CDR3 has 13 amino acids. The V end lost 1 base, the J end lost 7 bases, and 8 bases lay between the germline ends. DNA for the CDR3: TGTGCCAGCAGCTTGCGCGGGGTTGAAAAACTGTTTTTT. This translates into CASSLRGVEKLFF.

The chain has TRBV5-1 and TRBJ2-1, with 11 bases matching TRBD1. The germline CDR1 and CDR2 sequences are SGHRS and YFSETQ. V trimming: 4 bases; J trimming: 1 base; junction bases outside the gene matches: 4. The CDR3 has 16 residues. CDR3 DNA: TGCGCCAGCAGCAAGGGACAGGGGGGGTCCTACAATGAGCAGTTCTTC. Its translation: CASSKGQGGSYNEQFF.

V gene TRBV7-8 combines with J gene TRBJ1-2; possibly TRBD1 for D (6 bases). The ends were cut back, 5 bases at V and 2 bases at J, with 18 bases in the middle. The CDR3 has 16 residues. Germline loops: CDR1 SGHVS, CDR2 FQNEAQ. CDR3 region: CASSHIQGRLNYGYTF. The DNA for the CDR3 is TGTGCCAGCAGCCATATTCAGGGGCGTCTCAACTATGGCTACACCTTC.

In this sample, this clone turned up once. V is TRBV19 and J is TRBJ1-5; D ambiguous. V lost 2 bases, J lost 0 bases, and 11 bases lay in between. Germline CDR1 is LNHDA and CDR2 is SQIVND (reference sequence). The CDR3 sequence is 16 residues long. The CDR3 region has the DNA TGTGCCAGTAGTATAATGAGGATTGATAGCAATCAGCCCCAGCATTTT. Amino acids: CASSIMRIDSNQPQHF. The full variable domain, completed using reference TRBV19 and TRBJ1-5, is DGGITQSPKYLFRKEGQNVTLSCEQNLNHDAMYWYRQDPGQGLRLIYYSQIVNDFQKGDIAEGYSVSREKKESFPLTVTSAQKNPTAFYLCASSIMRIDSNQPQHFGDGTRLSIL.

CDR3 region: CASSPEGAGAFF. The CDR3 DNA reads TGTGCCAGCTCACCAGAGGGGGCTGGAGCTTTCTTT. This chain connects TRBV18 to TRBJ1-1, with TRBD1 identical over 7 bases. Germline trimming cut 2 bases from V and 10 bases from J; bases unmatched to any gene: 4. CDR3 length: 12 residues. The germline V gene has CDR1 KGHSH and CDR2 LQKENI. The whole variable domain, filled in from reference TRBV18 and TRBJ1-1, reads NAGVMQNPRHLVRRRGQEARLRCSPMKGHSHVYWYRQLPEEGLKFMVYLQKENIIDESGMPKERFSAEFPKEGPSILRIQQVVRGDSAAYFCASSPEGAGAFFGQGTRLTVV.

The chain carries TRBV24-1 and TRBJ2-2; D is perhaps TRBD2 (7 bases). The CDR3 runs 14 residues. V was cut by 9 bases and J by 7 bases, with 17 bases left in between. CDR1 and CDR2 (germline): KGHDR, SFDVKD. The CDR3 protein is CATSAGARDGELFF. The CDR3 region has the DNA TGTGCCACCTCCGCGGGGGCAAGGGACGGGGAGCTGTTTTTT.

This rearrangement joins TRBV5-5 to TRBJ2-1, with 7 bases that match TRBD2. Germline V CDR1 and CDR2: SGHKS, YYEKEE (reference sequence). CDR3 length: 15 amino acids. The V segment lost 4 bases and the J segment 2 bases; nucleotides outside the gene matches: 6. CDR3 sequence: CASSLGRGPYNEQFF. The CDR3 DNA follows: TGTGCCAGCAGCCTAGGGAGGGGACCCTACAATGAGCAGTTCTTC.

V gene TRBV7-6 combines with J gene TRBJ1-5, with 10 nucleotides matching TRBD1. Germline V CDR1 and CDR2: SGHVS, FNYEAQ. The CDR3 loop spans 15 amino acids. V lost 6 bases and J lost 6; bases outside the gene matches: 8. CDR3 nucleotides: TGTGCCAGCAGTTCCGACAGGGGGCTGGGTCAGCCCCAGCATTTT. This translates into CASSSDRGLGQPQHF.